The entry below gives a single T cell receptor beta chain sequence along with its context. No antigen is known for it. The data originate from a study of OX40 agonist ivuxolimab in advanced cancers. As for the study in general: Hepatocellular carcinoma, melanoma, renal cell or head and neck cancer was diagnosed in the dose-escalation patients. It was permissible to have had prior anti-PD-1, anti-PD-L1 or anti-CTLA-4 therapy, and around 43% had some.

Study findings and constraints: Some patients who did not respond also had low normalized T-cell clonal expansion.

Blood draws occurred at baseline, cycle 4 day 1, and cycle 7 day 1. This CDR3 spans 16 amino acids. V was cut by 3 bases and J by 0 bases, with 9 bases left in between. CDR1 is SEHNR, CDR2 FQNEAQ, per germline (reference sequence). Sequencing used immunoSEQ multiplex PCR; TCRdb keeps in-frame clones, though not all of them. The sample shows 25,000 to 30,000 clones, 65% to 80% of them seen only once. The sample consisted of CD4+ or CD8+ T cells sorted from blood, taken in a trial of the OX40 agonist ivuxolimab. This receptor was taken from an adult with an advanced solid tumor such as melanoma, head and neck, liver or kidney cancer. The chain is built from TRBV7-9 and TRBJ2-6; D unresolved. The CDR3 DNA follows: TGTGCCAGCAGCTTCCCGGCGGTCTCTGGGGCCAACGTCCTGACTTTC. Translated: CASSFPAVSGANVLTF.